A selection of T cell receptor beta chains follows, all from one sample in a study of response to subunit inactivated influenza vaccine. Each CDR3 protein gets one entry after TCRdb re-called the RT-PCR reads with MiXCR. The sample lists 650,000 to 800,000 distinct CDR3 sequences, roughly 14% seen once, with 6.5% to 8.5% in the top ten. This specimen consisted of PBMCs from blood, obtained about 14 days before vaccination. These receptors were taken from a man aged 50-60 years who received an inactivated influenza vaccine. CDR3s include the opening cysteine and the closing phenylalanine or tryptophan. The D gene is left open where the match is weak. A row's size may be missing; if present it is once, few, many or a size class.

d_call | j_call | clone_size | v_call | cdr3_nt | cdr3_aa
- | TRBJ1-5 | few | TRBV4-3 | TGCGCCAGCAGCCAAGATTCAATTCCTCCTAGCAATCAGCCCCAGCATTTT | CASSQDSIPPSNQPQHF
TRBD1 | TRBJ2-3 | few | TRBV11-1 | TGTGCCAGCAGCTTAGCCCAAGGGACAGAAAGACCAGATACGCAGTATTTT | CASSLAQGTERPDTQYF
- | TRBJ1-5 | - | TRBV27 | TGTGCCAGCAGTTTTAACAGGGATGAAAGGGATCAGCCCCAGCATTTT | CASSFNRDERDQPQHF
TRBD1 | TRBJ1-1 | few | TRBV20-1 | TGCAGTGCTAGAGCCGGGACAGGGTCTGCTGAAGCTTTCTTT | CSARAGTGSAEAFF
TRBD1 | TRBJ2-5 | - | TRBV15 | TGTGCCACCAGCGGGACAGGGGGCGTAAAGACCCAGTACTTC | CATSGTGGVKTQYF
- | TRBJ2-5 | many | TRBV29-1 | TGCAGCGTTGGCCAGTCAGGAGAGACCCAGTACTTC | CSVGQSGETQYF
TRBD1 | TRBJ2-1 | few | TRBV28 | TGTGCCAGCAGTTCCATCGACAGGGGGCTCTACAATGAGCAGTTCTTC | CASSSIDRGLYNEQFF
- | TRBJ1-2 | few | TRBV3-1 | TGTGCCAGCAGCCAAGGTGTCCTAGAGGGCTACACCTTC | CASSQGVLEGYTF
- | TRBJ2-5 | few | TRBV3-1 | TGTGCCAGCAGCCATTATACGATAGGGGTGGGCCAAGGGACCCAGTACTTC | CASSHYTIGVGQGTQYF
- | TRBJ1-1 | few | TRBV20-1 | TGCAGTGCTACCTCGGGGGGGCCCCTTGAAGCTTTCTTT | CSATSGGPLEAFF
TRBD2 | TRBJ2-3 | few | TRBV15 | TGTGCCACCAGCAGAACTCTAGCGGGAGGGCCCACAGATACGCAGTATTTT | CATSRTLAGGPTDTQYF
- | TRBJ2-5 | - | TRBV7-2 | TGTGCCAGCAGCCTAGGGGGAATGGGTACGCAAGAGACCCAGTACTTC | CASSLGGMGTQETQYF
TRBD1 | TRBJ1-5 | - | TRBV29-1 | TGCAGCGTTGGACAGGGGCGGGAGCCCCAGCATTTT | CSVGQGREPQHF
- | TRBJ2-5 | few | TRBV12-3/TRBV12-4 | TGTGCCAGCAGTCCCCGCCCAGGGCCGGAGACCCAGTACTTC | CASSPRPGPETQYF
TRBD2 | TRBJ2-5 | - | TRBV2 | TGTGCCAGCATGGAGCGGGGGGTCTGGCAAGAGACCCAGTACTTC | CASMERGVWQETQYF
TRBD1 | TRBJ2-7 | - | TRBV6-2/TRBV6-3 | TGTGCCAGCAGTTCCCCGACAGGGAAGGCCTACGAGCAGTACTTC | CASSSPTGKAYEQYF
TRBD2 | TRBJ2-2 | few | TRBV29-1 | TGCAGCGTTTTTGGGCTAGCGGGAACCGGGGAGCTGTTTTTT | CSVFGLAGTGELFF
TRBD2 | TRBJ2-7 | few | TRBV20-1 | TGCAGTGCTAGGGGGCCCGGGGGGTCCTACGAGCAGTACTTC | CSARGPGGSYEQYF
- | TRBJ2-2 | - | TRBV20-1 | TGCAGTGCTATCCCCGGGCATCATTCCTCCGCGAACACCGGGGAGCTGTTTTTT | CSAIPGHHSSANTGELFF
TRBD1 | TRBJ2-1 | - | TRBV7-9 | TGTGCCGGTACGACAGGGGGCAGGATATATGAGCAGTTCTTC | CAGTTGGRIYEQFF
- | TRBJ1-1 | few | TRBV7-9 | TGTGCCAGCAGCCCGCGGAATGAAGCTTTCTTT | CASSPRNEAFF
TRBD1 | TRBJ1-4 | - | TRBV27 | TGTGCCAGCAGTTCCAAGACAGGGGTGAACGAAAAACTGTTTTTT | CASSSKTGVNEKLFF
- | TRBJ2-1 | - | TRBV28 | TGTGCCAGCAGGGCCCATACCTCCTACAATGAGCAGTTCTTC | CASRAHTSYNEQFF
- | TRBJ2-2 | - | TRBV6-1 | TGTGCCAGCAGTGAAGTTGTCACCGGGGAGCTGTTTTTT | CASSEVVTGELFF
TRBD2 | TRBJ2-1 | - | TRBV29-1 | TGCAGCGTTGAATGGACTAGCGGGAGAAACAATGAGCAGTTCTTC | CSVEWTSGRNNEQFF
TRBD2 | TRBJ2-4 | - | TRBV4-3 | TGCGCCAGCAGCAGGACTAGCGGGGGACTCAAAAACATTCAGTACTTC | CASSRTSGGLKNIQYF
TRBD2 | TRBJ2-4 | few | TRBV7-2 | TGTGCCAGCCAGAGCGGGAGGGCCAAAAACATTCAGTACTTC | CASQSGRAKNIQYF
- | TRBJ2-1 | few | TRBV28 | TGTGCCAGCAGTCCCCCTCTAGGGGCTTCTGCTGAGCAGTTCTTC | CASSPPLGASAEQFF
TRBD2 | TRBJ2-7 | few | TRBV20-1 | TGCAGTGCTATTATCCCTAGCGGATTTAACGAGCAGTACTTC | CSAIIPSGFNEQYF
TRBD1 | TRBJ1-5 | - | TRBV6-1 | TGTGCCAGCAGACTAACAGGGGAAGGCAATCAGCCCCAGCATTTT | CASRLTGEGNQPQHF
- | TRBJ2-3 | - | TRBV10-3 | TGTGCCATCAGTGAGCTGGGGACGGGCACAGATACGCAGTATTTT | CAISELGTGTDTQYF
TRBD1 | TRBJ1-4 | few | TRBV27 | TGTGCCAGCAGACGGGGGGACAGGGCGGGCGAAAAACTGTTTTTT | CASRRGDRAGEKLFF
- | TRBJ1-1 | - | TRBV6-1 | TGTGCCAGCAGTGTCACAGGGTCTTACACTGAAGCTTTCTTT | CASSVTGSYTEAFF
TRBD1 | TRBJ2-1 | once | TRBV4-2 | TGTGCCAGCAGCTTAACAGGGGGCTCGCTGGGTAATGAGCAGTTCTTC | CASSLTGGSLGNEQFF
TRBD2 | TRBJ2-3 | - | TRBV20-1 | TGCAGTGCTAGAGGACTAGCGGGGACCACAGATACGCAGTATTTT | CSARGLAGTTDTQYF
TRBD2 | TRBJ2-3 | few | TRBV11-2 | TGTGCCAGCAGCTCGAAGCAACTAGCGCGCACAGATACGCAGTATTTT | CASSSKQLARTDTQYF
- | TRBJ2-1 | - | TRBV21-1 | TGTGCCAGCGCGGACCCTGCTGGGGGGGCCGTGGATGAGCAGTTCTTC | CASADPAGGAVDEQFF
- | TRBJ2-7 | many | TRBV5-1 | TGCGCCAGCAGCTTATCACAGTCGGGTGAGCAGTACTTC | CASSLSQSGEQYF
- | TRBJ2-2 | - | TRBV4-2 | TGTGCCAGCAGCCAAAGTGGGACCAACGGGGAGCTGTTTTTT | CASSQSGTNGELFF
- | TRBJ2-3 | few | TRBV3-1 | TGTGCCAGCAGCCAATGGCCACAGGGCGGGACAGATACGCAGTATTTT | CASSQWPQGGTDTQYF
TRBD1 | TRBJ1-6 | few | TRBV9 | TGTGCCAGCAGCGTAGGGGGACAGGGTTCACCCCTCCACTTT | CASSVGGQGSPLHF
TRBD1 | TRBJ1-1 | - | TRBV10-3 | TGTGCCATCAGTATACAGGGGAGGGACACTGAAGCTTTCTTT | CAISIQGRDTEAFF
- | TRBJ1-6 | - | TRBV20-1 | TGCAGTGCTAGGTTCCGGACACTCTCCTATAATTCACCCCTCCACTTT | CSARFRTLSYNSPLHF
- | TRBJ2-6 | - | TRBV11-1 | TGTGCCAGCAGCTTAGGCTTTTTAGGAGGTTCTGGGGCCAACGTCCTGACTTTC | CASSLGFLGGSGANVLTF
- | TRBJ2-5 | - | TRBV7-6 | TGTGCCAGCAGCTTCATCACGTTCCAAGAGACCCAGTACTTC | CASSFITFQETQYF
- | TRBJ2-2 | - | TRBV18 | TGTGCCAGCTCAAGACAGGAGAACACCGGGGAGCTGTTTTTT | CASSRQENTGELFF
- | TRBJ1-2 | - | TRBV2 | TGTGCCAGCAGTTCAGACAGCCGATCTAACTATGGCTACACCTTC | CASSSDSRSNYGYTF
TRBD2 | TRBJ2-2 | many | TRBV12-3/TRBV12-4 | TGTGCCAGCAGTTGGCCACTAGCGGGAGAGACCGGGGAGCTGTTTTTT | CASSWPLAGETGELFF
- | TRBJ2-1 | - | TRBV4-3 | TGCGCCAGCAGCCAAGATCCTAGGAACCCGGCCCTCAATGAGCAGTTCTTC | CASSQDPRNPALNEQFF
- | TRBJ2-1 | - | TRBV7-6 | TGTGCCAGCAGCTCGGGACCCTGGGACAATGAGCAGTTCTTC | CASSSGPWDNEQFF
- | TRBJ2-7 | - | TRBV14 | TGTGCCAGCAGCACCACACCTCTACTAGGCCGAAGCTCCTACGAGCAGTACTTC | CASSTTPLLGRSSYEQYF
TRBD2 | TRBJ2-3 | - | TRBV11-2 | TGTGCCAGCAGCCCCTGGGGTTATATTGGGACTAGCGGGAGTGGCACAGATACGCAGTATTTT | CASSPWGYIGTSGSGTDTQYF
- | TRBJ2-1 | - | TRBV18 | TGTGCCAGCTCACACCCGGGCCTAAGTCAGTTCTTC | CASSHPGLSQFF
- | TRBJ2-1 | - | TRBV7-8 | TGTGCCAGCAGCTTAGTGACTGAGCAGTTCTTC | CASSLVTEQFF